Listed below are T cell receptor beta chains from one sample, sequenced in a study of T cell responses to AZD1222 COVID-19 vaccine. Profiling relied on immunoSEQ multiplex PCR, and the TCRdb table lists in-frame clones only, not all of them. The top ten hold roughly 1.5% of the sample, which has 100,000 to 150,000 clones, around 90% seen once. The sample in question was peripheral blood, obtained on day 0 of AZD1222 vaccination. These TCRs come from an adult in good health. The CDR3 runs from the conserved cysteine through the conserved F or W.

CASSYTGQGTDTQYF TRBV6-5
CASSQGYQGLAGRSYEQYF TRBV4-2
CASSPFRYSSGRYDEQFF TRBV19
CASSMGIGGISSYNEQFF TRBV19
CASSLTGAGTNEKLFF TRBV28
CASSIPGGTDTQYF TRBV19
CAISPQGNHEQYF TRBV28
CASSSRPPFQSYEQYF TRBV5-4
CSVEGGGGRGHNEQFF TRBV29-1
CASSPRHSSGSAYEQYF TRBV7-8
CASSSGTGRDGGYTF TRBV7-9
CASSRSGQGDQPQHF TRBV5-1
CASSQVGGGQLADTQYF TRBV4-1
CASSSIEGYTF TRBV3-1/TRBV3-2
CASSLGRDRGEKLFF TRBV7-2
CASRGLTGYEQYF TRBV6-5
CASSEGSSYEQYF TRBV9
CASRIAGYNEQFF TRBV12-3/TRBV12-4
CASSLGSEAFF TRBV7-9
CASSSQGLSNEQFF TRBV5-1
CASSSERMAGRKKLFF TRBV7-2
CASSADRARAYEQFF TRBV5-6
CASSQGPGKVNTEAFF TRBV4-3
CASSFLGAYEQYF TRBV27
CASSNFYEQYF TRBV19
CASSFGNTIYF TRBV7-9
CASGLWIAEAFF TRBV12-5
CASIQGGRVKDEQFF TRBV7-2
CSVEGEYGYTF TRBV29-1
CASSVAGQGNDLNTEAFF TRBV9
CASSMAADTQYF TRBV19
CASRTRTASSYNSPLHF TRBV28
CAISEILGGQGTEAFF TRBV10-3
CSVETGGETEAFF TRBV29-1
CASSLARNAFF TRBV7-9
CATHGKFNEQFF TRBV24-1
CASSLPSGRAERSETQYF TRBV11-3
CASSAWAGEGDTQYF TRBV9
CASSVESETSGTYEQYF TRBV9
CSGEEASVGEQFF TRBV29-1
CSAMDRADSYNEQFF TRBV29-1
CASSLLGREETQYF TRBV27
CASSYRATVSYEQYF TRBV6-6
CASSPDRGAYGYTF TRBV18
CASSGTSGRKHEQYF TRBV9
CASSLGTGSSSYEQYF TRBV27
CASSFVQGRRAYGYTF TRBV5-6
CASSPDSRGVKNIQYF TRBV19
CASSFLPGTDYGYTF TRBV19
CASSSTATRTGEAFF TRBV28
CASSQTEYEQYF TRBV11-1
CATSTGLGDGTDTQYF TRBV24-1
CASGLGLAGPTDTQYF TRBV12-5
CAWEGTGSYEQYF TRBV30
CASSLVRQGQETQYF TRBV27
CATSDTKTGTVSNQPQHF TRBV24-1
CASRGTDSSSGNTIYF TRBV19
CASSIDRTSGNTIYF TRBV19